Below, 8 T cell receptor beta chains from the same sample are listed, as sequenced in a study of CD8+ T cells in alopecia areata. Treatment: oral pan-JAK inhibitor, 5-10 mg twice daily. Following extraction, RNA underwent reverse transcription to cDNA, which served as the sequencing template. Libraries were prepared by immunoSEQ multiplex PCR; TCRdb keeps only in-frame clonotypes and omits some of them. The repertoire holds 200,000 to 250,000 clones, with over 60% as singletons. This material consisted of CD4+ T cells sorted from blood, taken at week 4, from a patient treated with tofacitinib. These receptors came from a human donor with alopecia areata.

This clone was found once. The chain is built from TRBV9 and TRBJ2-3; D is ambiguous. The ends were cut back, 4 bases at V and 6 bases at J, with 12 bases in the middle. The CDR3 totals 13 residues. Germline V lookup: CDR1 SGDLS, CDR2 YYNGEE. The chain's CDR3 is CASSRNLGDTQYF. The CDR3 DNA reads TGTGCCAGCAGCCGCAACTTAGGGGATACGCAGTATTTT.

The V and J genes are TRBV7-2 and TRBJ2-3; TRBD1 is a possible D gene (6 bases). CDR1 is SGHTA, CDR2 FQGNSA, per germline. This CDR3 is 14 amino acids long. V gave up 1 base and J gave up 5 bases, with 10 bases separating them. The CDR3 here is CASSLDQGLDTQYF. For the CDR3, the DNA is TGTGCCAGCAGCTTAGACCAGGGGTTAGATACGCAGTATTTT.

The chain is built from TRBV6-5 and TRBJ1-1; a possible D gene is TRBD1 (6 bases). CDR3 length equals 12 residues. Trimming removed 5 bases from V and 6 bases from J, with 10 bases in between. CDR1 and CDR2 (germline): MNHEY, SVGAGI. CDR3 sequence (DNA): TGTGCCAGCAGTGGGGACACCCCTGAAGCTTTCTTT. Its translation is CASSGDTPEAFF.

The genes are TRBV27 and TRBJ2-3; a weak D match, TRBD2 (5 bases). The CDR3 sequence is 14 residues long. The V and J ends lost 3 bases and 1 base respectively, with 8 bases between them. Germline V gives CDR1 MNHEY, CDR2 SMNVEV (reference sequence). CDR3: CASSFGLGTDTQYF. DNA of the CDR3: TGTGCCAGCAGTTTTGGACTCGGCACAGATACGCAGTATTTT.

The gene calls are TRBV29-1 and TRBJ2-3; 9 bases fit TRBD2. Germline V gives CDR1 SQVTM, CDR2 ANQGSEA. The V and J ends lost 6 bases and 1 base, in that order; junction bases with no gene match: 8. The CDR3 runs to 15 residues. CDR3 amino acids: CSVGAPSGGTDTQYF. The CDR3 coding sequence is TGCAGCGTGGGGGCACCTAGCGGGGGCACAGATACGCAGTATTTT.

The rearrangement uses TRBV6-5 and TRBJ1-1; no clear D gene. Trimming took off 2 bases at V and 0 bases at J, with 4 bases between the two ends. Per germline, CDR1 MNHEY and CDR2 SVGAGI. The CDR3 contains 13 residues. CDR3 coding DNA: TGTGCCAGCAGTTACACGATGAACACTGAAGCTTTCTTT. Translation: CASSYTMNTEAFF.

This clone has a handful of counts. Germline and junction disagree at one end, which may indicate a read error. The chain combines TRBV4-2 with TRBJ1-4; D gene uncertain. The CDR3 runs 15 residues. Germline-derived CDR1 and CDR2 are LGHNA and YNFKEQ. CDR3 in DNA: TGTGCCAGCAGCCAAGGGCAATCCACTATTGAAAAACTGTTTTTT. Translation gives CASSQGQSTIEKLFF.

The chain combines TRBV29-1 with TRBJ1-4; possible D gene TRBD1, 6 bases. Germline CDR1 SQVTM, CDR2 ANQGSEA. Trimming stripped 6 bases from V and 5 bases from J, with 16 bases between. The CDR3 totals 14 residues. The CDR3 region is CSVAEDSLNEKLFF. In DNA form, the CDR3 reads TGCAGCGTGGCTGAGGACAGCCTAAATGAAAAACTGTTTTTT.